A selection of T cell receptor beta chains follows, all from one sample in a study of cytomegalovirus exposure and HLA in healthy donors. Clones were sequenced by immunoSEQ multiplex PCR, and TCRdb holds only the in-frame ones, with some missing. In the table there are under 110,000 clones, roughly 77% of which are singletons. Input material: PBMCs. The receptors originated from a man aged 40-49 years in good health and CMV-seronegative. CDR3s include the opening cysteine and the closing phenylalanine or tryptophan. The size entry is marked missing in some rows and otherwise reads once, few, many or a size class.

TRBJ2-2	TRBV19	-	CASSMTSGGAGAGELFF
TRBJ2-2	TRBV7-2	once	CASSLAGGSNTGELFF
TRBJ1-4	TRBV9	-	CARGTPATNEKLFF
TRBJ2-2	TRBV7-7	few	CASRDYNTGELFF
TRBJ1-1	TRBV18	-	CASSPTENTEAFF
TRBJ1-3	TRBV19	-	CASSIPARAGNTIYF
TRBJ2-2	TRBV6-6	-	CASSYSGGAGELFF
TRBJ2-2	TRBV5-1	-	CASSLGRNLPNTGELFF
TRBJ2-7	TRBV5-1	-	CASSPGGGEREQYF
-	TRBV6-1	few	CASSDPVGAGDYEQYF
TRBJ2-1	TRBV7-2	-	CASSSHSGRGNEQFF
TRBJ2-2	TRBV6-6	once	CASSGDTAPPGELFF
TRBJ2-5	TRBV5-6	-	CASSSGLARETQYF
TRBJ2-2	TRBV2	-	CASSENRQGWGTGELFF
TRBJ2-3	TRBV7-2	-	CASSLVMGQELLF
TRBJ2-6	TRBV5-1	-	CASRSVGRGQVPSSGANVLTF
TRBJ2-2	TRBV11-2	-	CASRRSGGVAGELFF
TRBJ2-2	TRBV7-9	-	CASKARIPSGNTGELFF
TRBJ1-3	TRBV5-1	-	CASSLGSAGNTIYF
TRBJ1-1	TRBV7-3	-	CASSLGRTGRNTEAFF
TRBJ2-7	TRBV6-1	-	CASSEQGGSYEQYF
TRBJ2-1	TRBV7-9	-	CASTEGDRFDEQFF